This is a list of T cell receptor beta chains from one sample in a study of molecular identifiers for immune sequencing clone quantification. TCRdb re-called the PCR reads with MiXCR, one entry per CDR3 protein. This table has some 100,000 distinct CDR3 sequences, 15% to 20% appearing once. The sample comprised naive CD8+ T cells from blood, with Jurkat cell RNA spiked in. These receptors all stem from a human donor in good health. Some libraries in this study had Jurkat cell RNA spiked in. CDR3s include the opening cysteine and the closing phenylalanine or tryptophan. The order of the fields is J gene, clone size, D gene, V gene, CDR3 protein, CDR3 DNA. The D gene is left open where the match is weak. The size field is filled for only some rows; it gives once, few, many or a size class.

j_gene: TRBJ2-3
abundance: many
d_gene: -
v_gene: TRBV9
CDR3aa: CASSFQGKGLGTDTQYF
CDR3nt: TGTGCCAGCAGCTTCCAGGGGAAGGGGTTAGGCACAGATACGCAGTATTTT

j_gene: TRBJ2-7
abundance: many
d_gene: -
v_gene: TRBV7-6
CDR3aa: CASSSLSGYEQYF
CDR3nt: TGTGCCAGCAGCTCTCTTAGCGGCTACGAGCAGTACTTC

j_gene: TRBJ2-7
abundance: many
d_gene: TRBD2
v_gene: TRBV13
CDR3aa: CASSQLAGATYEQYF
CDR3nt: TGTGCCAGCAGCCAACTAGCGGGGGCAACCTACGAGCAGTACTTC

j_gene: TRBJ2-7
abundance: many
d_gene: TRBD2
v_gene: TRBV7-3
CDR3aa: CASSLFAGDQYEQYF
CDR3nt: TGTGCCAGCAGCTTATTTGCGGGGGACCAATACGAGCAGTACTTC

j_gene: TRBJ2-7
abundance: -
d_gene: -
v_gene: TRBV9
CDR3aa: CASSLGGFSYVQYF
CDR3nt: TGTGCCAGCAGCCTGGGGGGTTTCTCCTACGTGCAGTACTTC

j_gene: TRBJ2-7
abundance: many
d_gene: TRBD1
v_gene: TRBV20-1
CDR3aa: CSAPRIQGAYEQYF
CDR3nt: TGCAGTGCCCCGAGGATCCAGGGGGCGTACGAGCAGTACTTC

j_gene: TRBJ1-4
abundance: many
d_gene: TRBD1
v_gene: TRBV29-1
CDR3aa: CSVTGTGDEKLFF
CDR3nt: TGCAGCGTGACCGGGACAGGGGACGAAAAACTGTTTTTT

j_gene: TRBJ1-1
abundance: -
d_gene: TRBD1
v_gene: TRBV5-1
CDR3aa: CASSLATGTAPEAFF
CDR3nt: TGCGCCAGCAGCCTAGCGACAGGGACGGCTCCTGAAGCTTTCTTT

j_gene: TRBJ2-6
abundance: many
d_gene: -
v_gene: TRBV24-1
CDR3aa: CATSGINSGANVLTF
CDR3nt: TGTGCCACCAGTGGAATCAACTCTGGGGCCAACGTCCTGACTTTC

j_gene: TRBJ2-5
abundance: many
d_gene: -
v_gene: TRBV24-1
CDR3aa: CATSLTGTAGETQYF
CDR3nt: TGTGCCACCAGTTTAACCGGGACAGCGGGGGAGACCCAGTACTTC

j_gene: TRBJ2-1
abundance: many
d_gene: -
v_gene: TRBV4-3
CDR3aa: CASSQSRGDEQFF
CDR3nt: TGCGCCAGCAGCCAATCCAGGGGGGATGAGCAGTTCTTC

j_gene: TRBJ2-3
abundance: many
d_gene: TRBD1
v_gene: TRBV12-3/TRBV12-4
CDR3aa: CASSPQGDVTDTQYF
CDR3nt: TGTGCCAGCAGCCCTCAGGGGGATGTCACAGATACGCAGTATTTT

j_gene: TRBJ1-5
abundance: many
d_gene: TRBD1
v_gene: TRBV6-2/TRBV6-3
CDR3aa: CASSYSPQGHGQPQHF
CDR3nt: TGTGCCAGCAGTTACTCTCCACAGGGGCATGGACAGCCCCAGCATTTT

j_gene: TRBJ1-1
abundance: many
d_gene: TRBD1
v_gene: TRBV5-1
CDR3aa: CASSLYFTGAGDTEAFF
CDR3nt: TGCGCCAGCAGCTTGTATTTTACAGGGGCTGGGGACACTGAAGCTTTCTTT

j_gene: TRBJ2-1
abundance: many
d_gene: -
v_gene: TRBV29-1
CDR3aa: CSVEEGLSSYNEQFF
CDR3nt: TGCAGCGTTGAAGAAGGGCTGAGCTCCTACAATGAGCAGTTCTTC

j_gene: TRBJ2-3
abundance: many
d_gene: TRBD2
v_gene: TRBV24-1
CDR3aa: CATSEAPGLGTDTQYF
CDR3nt: TGTGCCACCAGTGAGGCACCGGGACTAGGCACAGATACGCAGTATTTT

j_gene: TRBJ1-4
abundance: -
d_gene: -
v_gene: TRBV4-2
CDR3aa: CASSQDRHATNEKLFF
CDR3nt: TGTGCCAGCAGCCAAGATCGCCATGCAACTAATGAAAAACTGTTTTTT

j_gene: TRBJ2-3
abundance: many
d_gene: -
v_gene: TRBV28
CDR3aa: CASSTSTEGPQDTQYF
CDR3nt: TGTGCCAGCAGTACCTCGACAGAGGGTCCCCAAGATACGCAGTATTTT

j_gene: TRBJ1-5
abundance: many
d_gene: -
v_gene: TRBV4-1
CDR3aa: CASSQEQGERPQHF
CDR3nt: TGCGCCAGCAGCCAAGAACAGGGAGAAAGGCCCCAGCATTTT

j_gene: TRBJ2-7
abundance: -
d_gene: -
v_gene: TRBV28
CDR3aa: CASSLPGLYEQYF
CDR3nt: TGTGCCAGCAGTTTACCGGGACTCTACGAGCAGTACTTC

j_gene: TRBJ2-7
abundance: many
d_gene: -
v_gene: TRBV7-9
CDR3aa: CASSLGFSYEQYF
CDR3nt: TGTGCCAGCAGCCTAGGGTTCTCCTACGAGCAGTACTTC

j_gene: TRBJ2-7
abundance: many
d_gene: TRBD1
v_gene: TRBV7-9
CDR3aa: CASSFPTGDNEQYF
CDR3nt: TGTGCCAGCAGCTTTCCTACAGGGGACAACGAGCAGTACTTC

j_gene: TRBJ1-2
abundance: many
d_gene: -
v_gene: TRBV4-3
CDR3aa: CASSQDRSSNYGYTF
CDR3nt: TGCGCCAGCAGCCAAGATAGGTCGTCTAACTATGGCTACACCTTC

j_gene: TRBJ2-7
abundance: many
d_gene: -
v_gene: TRBV7-2
CDR3aa: CASSSATVAEQYF
CDR3nt: TGTGCCAGCAGCTCAGCGACAGTCGCCGAGCAGTACTTC

j_gene: TRBJ2-3
abundance: many
d_gene: TRBD2
v_gene: TRBV5-4
CDR3aa: CASGDRERGITDTQYF
CDR3nt: TGTGCCAGCGGTGATAGGGAGCGGGGGATCACAGATACGCAGTATTTT

j_gene: TRBJ2-2
abundance: -
d_gene: -
v_gene: TRBV20-1
CDR3aa: CSGLNAYTGELFF
CDR3nt: TGCAGTGGACTCAACGCGTACACCGGGGAGCTGTTTTTT

j_gene: TRBJ2-7
abundance: -
d_gene: -
v_gene: TRBV7-2
CDR3aa: CASSLYFSASYEQYF
CDR3nt: TGTGCCAGCAGCTTATACTTTTCAGCGTCCTACGAGCAGTACTTC

j_gene: TRBJ2-2
abundance: -
d_gene: -
v_gene: TRBV4-3
CDR3aa: CASSQESGNGGELFF
CDR3nt: TGCGCCAGCAGCCAAGAAAGTGGCAACGGCGGGGAGCTGTTTTTT

j_gene: TRBJ2-2
abundance: many
d_gene: -
v_gene: TRBV24-1
CDR3aa: CATRQDTNTGELFF
CDR3nt: TGTGCCACCCGACAGGACACGAACACCGGGGAGCTGTTTTTT

j_gene: TRBJ2-1
abundance: many
d_gene: TRBD2
v_gene: TRBV11-2
CDR3aa: CASSLLGLANEQFF
CDR3nt: TGTGCCAGCAGCTTACTCGGACTAGCCAATGAGCAGTTCTTC

j_gene: TRBJ1-5
abundance: many
d_gene: -
v_gene: TRBV5-8
CDR3aa: CASSLRPVPNQPQHF
CDR3nt: TGTGCCAGCAGCTTGCGCCCCGTTCCCAATCAGCCCCAGCATTTT